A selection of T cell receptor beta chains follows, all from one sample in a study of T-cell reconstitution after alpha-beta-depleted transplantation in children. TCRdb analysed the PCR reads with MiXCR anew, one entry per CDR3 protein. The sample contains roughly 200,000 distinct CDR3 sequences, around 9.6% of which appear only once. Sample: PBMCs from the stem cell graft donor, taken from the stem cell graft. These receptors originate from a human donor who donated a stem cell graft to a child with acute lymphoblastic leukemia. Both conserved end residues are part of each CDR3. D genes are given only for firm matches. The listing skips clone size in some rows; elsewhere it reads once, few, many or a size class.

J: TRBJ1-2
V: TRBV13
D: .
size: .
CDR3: CASSWDGGFGYGYTF
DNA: TGTGCCAGCAGTTGGGACGGGGGATTTGGGTATGGCTACACCTTC

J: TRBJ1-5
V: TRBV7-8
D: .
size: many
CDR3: CASSLESWASSNQPQHF
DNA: TGTGCCAGCAGCTTAGAGTCGTGGGCGTCGAGCAATCAGCCCCAGCATTTT

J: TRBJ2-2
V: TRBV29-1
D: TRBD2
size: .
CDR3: CSVEEAGPSGELFF
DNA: TGCAGCGTTGAAGAAGCGGGGCCCAGCGGGGAGCTGTTTTTT

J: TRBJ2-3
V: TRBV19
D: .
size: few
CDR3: CASSSGVRGTDTQYF
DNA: TGTGCCAGTAGTTCGGGGGTACGCGGCACAGATACGCAGTATTTT

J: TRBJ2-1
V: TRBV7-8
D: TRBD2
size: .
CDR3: CASSLGSGDLYNEQFF
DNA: TGTGCCAGCAGCTTAGGTAGCGGGGATTTATACAATGAGCAGTTCTTC

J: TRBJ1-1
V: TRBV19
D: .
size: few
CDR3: CASSTLMGTTEAFF
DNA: TGTGCCAGTAGTACCCTCATGGGGACGACTGAAGCTTTCTTT

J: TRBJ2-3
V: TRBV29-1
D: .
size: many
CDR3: CSVDASSGTDTQYF
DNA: TGCAGCGTTGATGCGTCTAGCGGCACAGATACGCAGTATTTT

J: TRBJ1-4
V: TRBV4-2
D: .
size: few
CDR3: CASSQGENEKLFF
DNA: TGTGCCAGCAGCCAAGGTGAAAATGAGAAACTGTTTTTT

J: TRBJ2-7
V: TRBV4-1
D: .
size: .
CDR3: CASSQARGTDNYEQYF
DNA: TGCGCCAGCAGCCAAGCCCGGGGGACGGACAACTACGAGCAGTACTTC

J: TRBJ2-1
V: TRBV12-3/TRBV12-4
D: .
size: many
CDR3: CASSLGTEQFF
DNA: TGTGCCAGCAGTTTAGGGACGGAGCAGTTCTTC

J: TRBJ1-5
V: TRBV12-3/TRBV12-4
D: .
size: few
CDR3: CASSALEKHQPQHF
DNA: TGTGCCAGCAGTGCCCTGGAGAAGCATCAGCCCCAGCATTTT

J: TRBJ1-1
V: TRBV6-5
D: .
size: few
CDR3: CASSYMAGGTEAFF
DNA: TGTGCCAGCAGTTACATGGCGGGTGGGACTGAAGCTTTCTTT

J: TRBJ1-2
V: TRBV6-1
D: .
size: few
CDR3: CASSDVFSADYYGYTF
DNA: TGTGCCAGCAGCGATGTATTTTCAGCGGATTACTATGGCTACACCTTC

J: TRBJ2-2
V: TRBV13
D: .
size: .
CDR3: CASSSLPDTWNTGELFF
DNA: TGTGCCAGCAGCTCCCTACCAGACACCTGGAACACCGGGGAGCTGTTTTTT

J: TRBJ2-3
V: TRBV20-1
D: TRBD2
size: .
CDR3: CSATLAGGHTDTQYF
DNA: TGCAGTGCCACACTAGCGGGGGGACACACAGATACGCAGTATTTT

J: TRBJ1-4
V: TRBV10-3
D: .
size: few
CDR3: CAISASGATNEKLFF
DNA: TGTGCCATCAGTGCTTCAGGTGCAACTAATGAAAAACTGTTTTTT

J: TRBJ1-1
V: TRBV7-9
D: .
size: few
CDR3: CASSQTAGRNVQAFF
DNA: TGTGCCAGCAGCCAAACGGCGGGGAGGAACGTCCAAGCTTTCTTT

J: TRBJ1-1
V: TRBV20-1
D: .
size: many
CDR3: CSASYAGGEAFF
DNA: TGCAGTGCTAGTTACGCAGGAGGTGAAGCTTTCTTT

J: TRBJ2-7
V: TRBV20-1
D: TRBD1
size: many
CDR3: CSAADRAGVYEQYF
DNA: TGCAGTGCTGCGGACAGGGCTGGGGTATACGAGCAGTACTTC

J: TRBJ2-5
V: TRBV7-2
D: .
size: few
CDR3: CASSPTSGMPQETQYF
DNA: TGTGCCAGCAGCCCGACCTCGGGGATGCCTCAAGAGACCCAGTACTTC

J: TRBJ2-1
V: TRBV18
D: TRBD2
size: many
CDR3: CASSPSGGLGNEQFF
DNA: TGTGCCAGCTCACCAAGCGGGGGTTTGGGCAATGAGCAGTTCTTC

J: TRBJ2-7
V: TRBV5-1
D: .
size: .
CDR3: CASSEGYSYEQYF
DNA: TGCGCCAGCAGCGAGGGGTACTCCTACGAGCAGTACTTC

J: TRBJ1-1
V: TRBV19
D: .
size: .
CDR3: CASSIKESTEAFF
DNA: TGTGCCAGTAGTATTAAGGAATCCACTGAAGCTTTCTTT

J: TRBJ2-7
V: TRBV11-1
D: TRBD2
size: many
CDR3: CASSSSILMISGESYEQYF
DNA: TGTGCCAGCAGCTCAAGTATCTTAATGATTAGCGGGGAGTCCTACGAGCAGTACTTC

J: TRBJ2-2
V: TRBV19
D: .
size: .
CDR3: CASSIAGATGELFF
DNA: TGTGCCAGTAGTATCGCTGGGGCTACCGGGGAGCTGTTTTTT

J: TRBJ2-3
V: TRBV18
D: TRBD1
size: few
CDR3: CASTTRTGPTDTQYF
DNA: TGTGCCAGCACGACCCGGACAGGCCCGACAGATACGCAGTATTTT

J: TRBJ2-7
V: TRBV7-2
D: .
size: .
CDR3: CASSLEDSKSSEQYF
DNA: TGTGCCAGCAGCTTAGAGGACAGTAAGTCATCCGAGCAGTACTTC

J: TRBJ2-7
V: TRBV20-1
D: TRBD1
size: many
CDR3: CSARTLGQGTHEQYF
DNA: TGCAGTGCTAGAACCCTAGGACAGGGGACTCACGAGCAGTACTTC

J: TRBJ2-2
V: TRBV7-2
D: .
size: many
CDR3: CASSLSREVTGELFF
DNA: TGTGCCAGCAGCTTATCCCGCGAGGTCACCGGGGAGCTGTTTTTT

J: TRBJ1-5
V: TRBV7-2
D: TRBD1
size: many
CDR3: CASSLGSGLQGVQPQHF
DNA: TGTGCCAGCAGCTTAGGGAGTGGCTTGCAGGGGGTTCAGCCCCAGCATTTT

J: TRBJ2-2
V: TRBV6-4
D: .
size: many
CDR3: CASRVDTGELFF
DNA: TGTGCCAGCAGAGTTGACACCGGGGAGCTGTTTTTT

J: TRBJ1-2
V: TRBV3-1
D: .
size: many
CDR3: CASSHSSRLSLGYTF
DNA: TGTGCCAGCAGCCACTCATCCAGGTTGAGTCTTGGCTACACCTTC

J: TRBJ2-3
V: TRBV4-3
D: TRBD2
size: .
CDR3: CASSQLAGGEEGDTQYF
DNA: TGCGCCAGCAGCCAGCTAGCGGGGGGCGAAGAGGGAGATACGCAGTATTTT

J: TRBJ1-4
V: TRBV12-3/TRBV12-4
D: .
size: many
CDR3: CASSRTGGNNEKLFF
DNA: TGTGCCAGCAGTCGGACGGGAGGGAATAATGAAAAACTGTTTTTT

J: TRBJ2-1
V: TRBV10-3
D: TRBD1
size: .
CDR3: CATRDSPAQEGNEQFF
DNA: TGTGCCACCCGGGACAGCCCAGCCCAGGAAGGCAATGAGCAGTTCTTC

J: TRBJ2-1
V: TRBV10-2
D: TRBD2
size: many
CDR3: CASSASGTSMEFF
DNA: TGCGCCAGCAGTGCTAGCGGGACTAGCATGGAGTTCTTC

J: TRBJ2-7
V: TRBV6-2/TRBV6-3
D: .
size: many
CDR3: CASSPRDLTYEQYF
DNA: TGTGCCAGCAGCCCCCGGGACTTGACCTACGAGCAGTACTTC

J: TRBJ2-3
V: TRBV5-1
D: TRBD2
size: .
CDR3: CASTGLAGVDTQYF
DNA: TGCGCCAGCACGGGACTAGCGGGGGTGGATACGCAGTATTTT

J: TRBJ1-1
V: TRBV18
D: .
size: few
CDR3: CASSPFPGNMNTEAFF
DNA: TGTGCCAGCTCACCATTCCCAGGAAACATGAACACTGAAGCTTTCTTT

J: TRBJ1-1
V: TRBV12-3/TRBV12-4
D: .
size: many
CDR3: CASSPTGRETEAFF
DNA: TGTGCCAGCAGTCCAACAGGGAGAGAGACTGAAGCTTTCTTT

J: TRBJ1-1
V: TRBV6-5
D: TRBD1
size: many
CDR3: CASSLDRAIAFF
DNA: TGTGCCAGCAGTTTGGACAGGGCGATAGCTTTCTTT

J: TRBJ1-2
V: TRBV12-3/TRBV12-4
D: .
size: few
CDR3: CASTHPRVFYGYTF
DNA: TGTGCCAGCACTCATCCCCGGGTCTTCTATGGCTACACCTTC

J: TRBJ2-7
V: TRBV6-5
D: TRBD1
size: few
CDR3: CASSSSGQGAREQYF
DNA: TGTGCCAGCAGTTCCAGCGGACAGGGGGCTCGCGAGCAGTACTTC

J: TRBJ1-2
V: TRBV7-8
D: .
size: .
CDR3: CASSFRLNYGYTF
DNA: TGTGCCAGCAGCTTCAGACTGAACTATGGCTACACCTTC

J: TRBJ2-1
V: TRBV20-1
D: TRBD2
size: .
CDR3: CSTTRGLAGAPGADEQFF
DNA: TGCAGTACTACCAGGGGACTAGCGGGGGCCCCAGGGGCGGATGAGCAGTTCTTC

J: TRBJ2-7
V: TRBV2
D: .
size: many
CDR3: CASSGPYEQYF
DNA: TGTGCCAGCAGTGGGCCCTACGAGCAGTACTTC

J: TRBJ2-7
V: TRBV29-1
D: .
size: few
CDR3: CSVEVRTSDGEQYF
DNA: TGCAGCGTTGAAGTCCGGACCAGCGACGGCGAGCAGTACTTC

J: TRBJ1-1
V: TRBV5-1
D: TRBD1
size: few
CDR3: CASSLDRGLIGNTEAFF
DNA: TGCGCCAGCAGCTTAGACAGGGGGCTCATCGGGAACACTGAAGCTTTCTTT

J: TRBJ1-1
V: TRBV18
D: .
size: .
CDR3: CASSTGGQNVAFF
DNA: TGTGCCAGCTCAACCGGGGGCCAAAACGTAGCTTTCTTT

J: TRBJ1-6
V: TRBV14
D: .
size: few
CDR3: CASSQDQVVWGHNSPLHF
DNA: TGTGCCAGCAGCCAAGATCAGGTGGTGTGGGGGCATAATTCACCCCTCCACTTT

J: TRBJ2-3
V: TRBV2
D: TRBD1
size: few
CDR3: CASRGDRYTDTQYF
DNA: TGTGCCAGCAGGGGGGACAGGTACACAGATACGCAGTATTTT

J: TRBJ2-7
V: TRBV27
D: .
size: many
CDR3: CASSLRGDTYEQYF
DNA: TGTGCCAGCAGTTTGAGGGGAGACACCTACGAGCAGTACTTC

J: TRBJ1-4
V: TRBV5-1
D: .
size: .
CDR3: CASSPADGPTNEKLFF
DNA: TGCGCCAGCAGCCCTGCTGACGGACCAACTAATGAAAAACTGTTTTTT

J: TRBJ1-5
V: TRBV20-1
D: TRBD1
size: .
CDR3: CSAIDYQGASNQPQHF
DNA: TGCAGTGCCATAGACTATCAGGGGGCGAGCAATCAGCCCCAGCATTTT

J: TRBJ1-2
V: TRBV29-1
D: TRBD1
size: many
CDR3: CSVEVGQGLWGGGYTF
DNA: TGCAGCGTTGAGGTGGGACAGGGACTTTGGGGAGGCGGCTACACCTTC

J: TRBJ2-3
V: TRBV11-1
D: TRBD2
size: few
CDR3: CASSPQGLEAQYF
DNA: TGTGCCAGCAGCCCCCAAGGACTAGAAGCGCAGTATTTT

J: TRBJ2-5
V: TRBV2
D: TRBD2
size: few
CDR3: CASSDSGAHQETQYF
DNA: TGTGCCAGCAGTGACAGCGGGGCCCACCAAGAGACCCAGTACTTC

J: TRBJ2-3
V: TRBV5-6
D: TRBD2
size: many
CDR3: CASSLWVRTSADNTQYF
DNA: TGTGCCAGCAGCCTGTGGGTTCGGACTAGCGCAGATAATACGCAGTATTTT